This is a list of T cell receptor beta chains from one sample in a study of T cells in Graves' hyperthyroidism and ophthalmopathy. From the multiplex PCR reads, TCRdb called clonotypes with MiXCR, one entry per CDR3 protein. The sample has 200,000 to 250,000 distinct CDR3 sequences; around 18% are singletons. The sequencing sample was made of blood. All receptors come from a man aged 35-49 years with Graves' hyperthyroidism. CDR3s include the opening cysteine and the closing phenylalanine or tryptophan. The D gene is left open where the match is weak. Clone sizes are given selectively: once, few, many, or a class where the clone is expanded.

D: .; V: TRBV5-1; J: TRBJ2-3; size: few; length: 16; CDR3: CASSFLPGGQADTQYF; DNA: TGCGCCAGCAGCTTCTTACCGGGGGGCCAGGCAGATACGCAGTATTTT
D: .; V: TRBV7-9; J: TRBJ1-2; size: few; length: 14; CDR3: CASSLWDKGHGYTF; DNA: TGTGCCAGCAGCTTATGGGACAAGGGCCACGGCTACACCTTC
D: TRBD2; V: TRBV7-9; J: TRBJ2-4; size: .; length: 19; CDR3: CASSRLAGRPDSAKNIQYF; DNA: TGTGCCAGCAGCCGACTAGCGGGGCGGCCGGATTCGGCCAAAAACATTCAGTACTTC
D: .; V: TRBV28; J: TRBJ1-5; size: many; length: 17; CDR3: CASSLEGLSFSNQPQHF; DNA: TGTGCCAGCAGTTTGGAAGGGCTCTCCTTTAGCAATCAGCCCCAGCATTTT
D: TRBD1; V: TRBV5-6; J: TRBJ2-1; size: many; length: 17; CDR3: CASSLGSRGNVFNEQFF; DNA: TGTGCCAGCAGCTTGGGAAGCAGGGGGAACGTATTCAATGAGCAGTTCTTC
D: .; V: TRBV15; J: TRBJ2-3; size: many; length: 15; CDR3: CATSRSRLAPDTQYF; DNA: TGTGCCACCAGCAGGAGCAGGCTAGCTCCAGATACGCAGTATTTT
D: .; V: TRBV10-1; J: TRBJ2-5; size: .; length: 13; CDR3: CASSGQVQETQYF; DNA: TGCGCCAGCAGTGGACAGGTTCAAGAGACCCAGTACTTC
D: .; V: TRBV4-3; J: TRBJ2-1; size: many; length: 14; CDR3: CASSQDPGENEQFF; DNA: TGCGCCAGCAGCCAAGATCCCGGGGAGAATGAGCAGTTCTTC
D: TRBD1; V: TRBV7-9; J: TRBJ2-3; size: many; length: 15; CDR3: CASSPRTGGTDTQYF; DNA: TGTGCCAGCAGCCCTCGGACAGGGGGCACAGATACGCAGTATTTT
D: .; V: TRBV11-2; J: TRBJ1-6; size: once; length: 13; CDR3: CASSSSPNSPLHF; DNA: TGTGCCAGCAGCTCCAGCCCTAATTCACCCCTCCACTTT
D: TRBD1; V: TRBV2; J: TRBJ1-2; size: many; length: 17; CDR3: CASRRGTGARANYGYTF; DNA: TGTGCCAGCAGGAGGGGGACAGGGGCGAGAGCTAACTATGGCTACACCTTC
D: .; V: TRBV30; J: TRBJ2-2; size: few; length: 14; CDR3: CAWSLNKNTGELFF; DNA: TGTGCCTGGAGTTTGAACAAGAACACCGGGGAGCTGTTTTTT
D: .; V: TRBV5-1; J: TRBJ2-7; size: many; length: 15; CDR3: CASSLDVQKGDEQYF; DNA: TGCGCCAGCAGCTTGGATGTTCAGAAAGGGGACGAGCAGTACTTC
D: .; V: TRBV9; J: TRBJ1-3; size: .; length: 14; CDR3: CASSVDPSGNTIYF; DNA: TGTGCCAGCAGCGTAGATCCTTCTGGAAACACCATATATTTT
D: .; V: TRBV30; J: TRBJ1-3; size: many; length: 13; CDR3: CAWKFSSGNTIYF; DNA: TGTGCCTGGAAGTTTTCCTCTGGAAACACCATATATTTT
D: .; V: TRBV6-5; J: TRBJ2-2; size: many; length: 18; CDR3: CASSYAGQTLSNTGELFF; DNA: TGTGCCAGCAGTTACGCGGGACAGACTTTATCGAACACCGGGGAGCTGTTTTTT
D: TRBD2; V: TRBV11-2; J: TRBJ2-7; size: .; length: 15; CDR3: CASSLTGGVAGEQYF; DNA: TGTGCCAGCAGCTTGACGGGGGGGGTGGCCGGGGAGCAGTACTTC
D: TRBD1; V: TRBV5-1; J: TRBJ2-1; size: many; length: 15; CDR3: CASSSPGQGHNEQFF; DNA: TGCGCCAGCAGCTCCCCGGGACAGGGTCACAATGAGCAGTTCTTC
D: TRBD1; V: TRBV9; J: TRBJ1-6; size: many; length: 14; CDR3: CASSVRQGDSPLHF; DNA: TGTGCCAGCAGCGTAAGACAGGGTGATTCACCCCTCCACTTT
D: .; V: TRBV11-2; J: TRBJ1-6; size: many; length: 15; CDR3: CASSLDTTRNSPLHF; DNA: TGTGCCAGCAGCTTAGATACGACCAGGAATTCACCCCTCCACTTT
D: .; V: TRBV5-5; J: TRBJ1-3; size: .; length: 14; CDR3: CASSLDPAGNTIYF; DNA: TGTGCCAGCAGCTTGGACCCTGCTGGAAACACCATATATTTT
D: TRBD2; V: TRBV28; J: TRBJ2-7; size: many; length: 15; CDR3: CASSLYGAGGYEQYF; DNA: TGTGCCAGCAGTTTATACGGAGCGGGGGGCTACGAGCAGTACTTC